The 11 T cell receptor beta chains in this list originate from one sample, sequenced in a study of T cell responses to AZD1222 COVID-19 vaccine. Method: immunoSEQ multiplex PCR; TCRdb's copy keeps in-frame clones and lacks some. This table holds about 70,000 clones, roughly 91% found once. The sample consisted of peripheral blood, taken 28 days after the second dose of the MenACWY control vaccine. Source of these receptors: an adult who received the MenACWY meningococcal vaccine as a control.

This clone was detected once. The chain uses TRBV6-4 and TRBJ2-5; 11 bases are shared with TRBD1. Unmatched junction bases numbered 10, after V lost 5 bases and J lost 5 bases. The CDR3 covers 16 residues. CDR1 and CDR2 from the germline V gene are MRHNA and SNTAGT. CDR3 sequence (DNA): TGTGCCAGCAGTACACCGGGACAGGGGGTATCGGAGACCCAGTACTTC. The encoded protein is CASSTPGQGVSETQYF.

This chain connects TRBV9 to TRBJ2-6; D remains unclear. This CDR3 contains 15 residues. From germline, CDR1 is SGDLS and CDR2 YYNGEE. The V end was cut by 0 bases, the J end by 3 bases, with 7 bases between. This CDR3 is CASSVGVLGANVLTF. The CDR3 nucleotides read TGTGCCAGCAGCGTAGGGGTTCTTGGGGCCAACGTCCTGACTTTC.

The J gene is TRBJ1-1, the V gene TRBV18; unclear D gene. The ends were cut back, 2 bases at V and 2 bases at J, with 12 bases in the middle. This CDR3 is built from 15 residues. CDR1 is KGHSH, CDR2 LQKENI, per germline. The CDR3: CASSPSGSRNTEAFF. The CDR3 bases are TGTGCCAGCTCACCAAGTGGGTCGCGTAACACTGAAGCTTTCTTT.

The rearrangement uses TRBV7-9 and TRBJ1-6; 11 nucleotides align to TRBD1. The J segment lost 10 bases and the V segment lost 5 bases, leaving 10 bases of the junction unmatched. Germline CDR1 reads SEHNR; CDR2 reads FQNEAQ (reference sequence). The CDR3 extends over 16 amino acids. The chain's CDR3 is CASSAIGGQGGSPLHF. CDR3 in DNA: TGTGCCAGCAGCGCAATCGGGGGACAGGGGGGATCACCCCTCCACTTT.

The chain joins TRBV6-6 to TRBJ1-5; 7 nucleotides align to TRBD1. Germline V gene data show CDR1 as MNHNY and CDR2 as SVGAGI (reference sequence). V lost 2 bases to trimming and J lost 4 bases; unmatched junction nucleotides: 5. The CDR3 consists of 15 residues. CDR3 protein: CASSYPGQTNQPQHF. The CDR3 nucleotides read TGTGCCAGCAGTTACCCGGGACAGACTAATCAGCCCCAGCATTTT.

This clone appeared a single time. This chain uses TRBV4-3 with TRBJ1-2, with 10 bases identical to TRBD1. Trimming removed 2 bases from V and 2 bases from J; junction bases left unmatched: 2. The CDR3 runs 15 residues. CDR1 LGHNA and CDR2 YSLEER come from the germline V gene. CDR3 coding DNA: TGCGCCAGCAGCCAAACGGGACAGGGGAACTATGGCTACACCTTC. The encoded protein is CASSQTGQGNYGYTF.

This clone was recorded at least ten times. This chain connects TRBV6-5 to TRBJ2-2, with D tentatively TRBD2 (6 bases). Deletions cut 8 bases from V and 5 bases from J, with 9 bases between. Germline CDR1 is MNHEY and CDR2 is SVGAGI. The CDR3 extends over 12 amino acids. CDR3 bases: TGTGCCAGCTATGGGGGGACCGGGGAGCTGTTTTTT. Residues: CASYGGTGELFF.

This CDR3 is CASRLRGSYEQYF. The DNA for the CDR3 is TGTGCCAGCCGCCTCAGAGGCTCCTACGAGCAGTACTTC. The chain couples TRBV6-4 to TRBJ2-7; D unclear. V gave up 8 bases and J gave up 0 bases, with 11 bases separating them. The CDR3 length is 13 residues. The V gene's germline CDR1 is MRHNA and CDR2 SNTAGT.

The rearrangement uses TRBV2 and TRBJ1-3, with a tentative D call TRBD1 (5 bases). CDR3 length: 16 amino acids. CDR1 is SNHLY, CDR2 FYNNEI, per germline. Between the trimmed V and J ends, which lost 5 bases and 1 base, there was a span of 15 bases. Here the CDR3 DNA reads TGTGCCAGCAGTTCCATTCACAGGCGTTCTGGAAACACCATATATTTT. It yields the protein CASSSIHRRSGNTIYF.

The rearrangement joins TRBV5-3 to TRBJ1-3; D might be TRBD1 (5 bases). TRBV5-3 counts as an open reading frame of uncertain function. The CDR3 has 16 residues. The ends were cut back, 7 bases at V and 0 bases at J, with 17 bases in the middle. CDR3 protein: CAREPARDLSGNTIYF. The CDR3 DNA is TGTGCCAGAGAGCCTGCGAGGGACCTCTCTGGAAACACCATATATTTT.

This rearrangement joins TRBV5-5 to TRBJ1-1; D unresolved. Looked up from germline, CDR1 is SGHKS and CDR2 is YYEKEE (reference sequence). V lost 0 bases, J lost 1 base, and 7 bases lay in between. There are 14 residues in the CDR3. CDR3 amino acids: CASSLDPRNTEAFF. CDR3 bases: TGTGCCAGCAGCTTGGATCCGAGGAACACTGAAGCTTTCTTT.